The sequence of this TCR beta chain was determined in a study of cytomegalovirus exposure and HLA in healthy donors. With 60 Vbeta and 13 Jbeta primers, the PCR was carried out. The assay was immunoSEQ multiplex PCR, and TCRdb's table has in-frame clones only and misses some. The sample consists of 170,000 or so clones, 82% of them appearing once. Regarding donors, all were healthy bone marrow donors. Points on this clone: Its antigen is unidentified.

The CDR3 covers 11 residues. V was clipped by 4 bases and J by 5 bases, with 5 bases between them. Per germline, CDR1 SGHVS and CDR2 FQNEAQ. Broader study findings: On later analysis, the bulk of CMV-associated TCR beta chains appeared to be HLA-restricted. Later analysis reportedly placed an Asian-associated ancestry cluster below the roughly 630-donor mean in N-insertions. Reported findings show TCR beta sequences accurately forecast HLA-A and HLA-B alleles in most subjects.

The specimen sequenced was PBMCs. The TCR was taken from a woman aged 45-59 years in good health and CMV-seronegative. The chain recombines TRBV7-8 with TRBJ1-1; the D is unclear. CDR3 region: CASSSQTEAFF. The DNA for the CDR3 is TGTGCCAGCAGCTCCCAAACTGAAGCTTTCTTT.